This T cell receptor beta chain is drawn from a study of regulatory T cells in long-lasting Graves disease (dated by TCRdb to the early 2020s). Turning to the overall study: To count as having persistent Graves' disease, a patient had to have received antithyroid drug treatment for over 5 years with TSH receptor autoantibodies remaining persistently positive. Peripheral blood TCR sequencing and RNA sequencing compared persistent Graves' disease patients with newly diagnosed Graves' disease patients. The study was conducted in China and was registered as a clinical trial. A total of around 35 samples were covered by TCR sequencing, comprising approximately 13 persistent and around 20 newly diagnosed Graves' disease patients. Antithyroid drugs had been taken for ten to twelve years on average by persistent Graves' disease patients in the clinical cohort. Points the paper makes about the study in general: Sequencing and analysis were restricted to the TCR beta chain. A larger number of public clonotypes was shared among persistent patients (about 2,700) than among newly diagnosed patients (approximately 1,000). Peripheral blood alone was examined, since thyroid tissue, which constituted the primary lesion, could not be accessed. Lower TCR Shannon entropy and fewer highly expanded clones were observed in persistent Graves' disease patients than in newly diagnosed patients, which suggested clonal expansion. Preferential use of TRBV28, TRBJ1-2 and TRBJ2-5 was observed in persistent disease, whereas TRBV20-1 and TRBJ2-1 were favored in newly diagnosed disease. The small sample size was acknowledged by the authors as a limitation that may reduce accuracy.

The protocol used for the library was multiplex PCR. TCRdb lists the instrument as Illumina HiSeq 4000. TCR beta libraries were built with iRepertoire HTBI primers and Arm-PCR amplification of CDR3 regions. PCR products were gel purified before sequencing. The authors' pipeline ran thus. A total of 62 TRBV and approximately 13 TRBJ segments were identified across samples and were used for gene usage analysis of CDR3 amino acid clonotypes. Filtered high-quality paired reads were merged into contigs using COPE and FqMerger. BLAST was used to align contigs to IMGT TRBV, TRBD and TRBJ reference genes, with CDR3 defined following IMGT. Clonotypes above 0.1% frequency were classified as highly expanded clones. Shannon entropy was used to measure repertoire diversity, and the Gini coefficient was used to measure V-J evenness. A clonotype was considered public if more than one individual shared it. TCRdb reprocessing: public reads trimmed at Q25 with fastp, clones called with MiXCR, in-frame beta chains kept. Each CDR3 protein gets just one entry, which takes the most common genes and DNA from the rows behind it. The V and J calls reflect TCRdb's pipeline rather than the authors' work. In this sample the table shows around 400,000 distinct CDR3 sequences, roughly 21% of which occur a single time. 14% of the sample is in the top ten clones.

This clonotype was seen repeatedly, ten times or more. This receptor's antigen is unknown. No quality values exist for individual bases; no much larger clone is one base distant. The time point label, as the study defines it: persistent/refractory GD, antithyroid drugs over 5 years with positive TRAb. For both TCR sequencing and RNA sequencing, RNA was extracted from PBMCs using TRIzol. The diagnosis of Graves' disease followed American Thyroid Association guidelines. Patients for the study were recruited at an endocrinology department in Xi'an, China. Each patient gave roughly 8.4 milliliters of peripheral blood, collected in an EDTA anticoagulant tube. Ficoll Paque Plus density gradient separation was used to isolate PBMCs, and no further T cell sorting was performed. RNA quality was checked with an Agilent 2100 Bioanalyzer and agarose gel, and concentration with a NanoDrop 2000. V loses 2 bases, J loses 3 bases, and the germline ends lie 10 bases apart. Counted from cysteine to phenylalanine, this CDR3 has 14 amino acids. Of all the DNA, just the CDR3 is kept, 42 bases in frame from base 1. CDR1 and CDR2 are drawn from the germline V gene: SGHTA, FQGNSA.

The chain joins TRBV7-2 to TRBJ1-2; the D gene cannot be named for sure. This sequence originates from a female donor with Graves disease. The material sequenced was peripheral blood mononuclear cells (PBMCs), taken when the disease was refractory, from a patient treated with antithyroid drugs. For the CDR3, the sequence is CASSLTRADYGYTF. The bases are TGTGCCAGCAGCTTAACGCGTGCTGACTATGGCTACACCTTC.